The entry below gives a single TCR beta chain sequence along with its context. The sample originates from a study of blood T cell repertoires in COVID-19. The overall study: The United States, Italy and Spain supplied acute and convalescent COVID-19 samples. T cells, B-cell-depleted T cells, or PBMCs provided the cDNA or gDNA that served as material.

V lost 4 bases and J lost 9, with 9 bases in between. This CDR3 has 11 residues. Germline V gene sequence: CDR1 SGHTA, CDR2 FQGNSA. Original data processing: Reference gene primer amplification gave nucleated cell count estimates. The assay was immunoSEQ multiplex PCR, and TCRdb's table has in-frame clones only and misses some. That table supplies the V and J calls and clone size; D and trimming were determined from the DNA. This table has 100,000 to 120,000 clones, roughly 79% appearing once. The chain joins TRBV7-2 to TRBJ2-5, with no clear D. The clonotype comes from a man older than 75 with acute or convalescent COVID-19. Material: peripheral blood. For the CDR3, the DNA is TGTGCCAGCAGCTACAGCTCTTCCCAGTACTTC. Protein sequence: CASSYSSSQYF.